A single sample is the source of the 10 T cell receptor beta chains below, sequenced in a study of cytotoxic CD8 clonotypes in ibrutinib-treated CLL. Clones were sequenced by immunoSEQ multiplex PCR, and TCRdb holds only the in-frame ones, with some missing. The sample includes around 130,000 clones, around 80% of them seen just once. The sequencing used PBMCs, collected after 24 months of ibrutinib treatment. All receptors derive from a human donor with chronic lymphocytic leukemia.

The rearrangement links TRBV19 to TRBJ1-3; D unclear. This CDR3 contains 15 residues. Germline CDR1 is LNHDA and CDR2 is SQIVND (reference sequence). Trimming cost V 2 bases and J 5 bases, with 13 bases left between them. The CDR3 coding sequence is TGTGCCAGTAGTATATATGGGAACGCGAGAAACACCATATATTTT. Its translation: CASSIYGNARNTIYF.

V gene TRBV7-2 combines with J gene TRBJ2-2; the D gene is possibly TRBD1 (5 bases). The CDR3 contains 14 residues. V was pared by 5 bases and J by 1 base, with 8 bases between. Germline CDR1 is SGHTA and CDR2 is FQGNSA. This chain's CDR3 is CASSIQGNTGELFF. The CDR3 region has the DNA TGTGCCAGCAGCATTCAGGGGAACACCGGGGAGCTGTTTTTT.

CDR3 protein: CASSLEQGTYEQYF. The CDR3 DNA reads TGTGCCAGCAGCTTAGAACAGGGAACCTACGAGCAGTACTTC. The rearrangement uses TRBV7-2 and TRBJ2-7; TRBD1 might be the D (6 bases). Germline-derived CDR1 and CDR2 are SGHTA and FQGNSA. The V end was cut by 1 base, the J end by 2 bases, with 9 bases between. CDR3 size: 14 residues.

This clone has a single count. This sequence joins TRBV18 and TRBJ2-2; 7 bases match TRBD1. The CDR3 is 15 residues long. Germline CDR1 reads KGHSH; CDR2 reads LQKENI. The V and J ends lost 2 bases and 5 bases, in that order; junction bases with no gene match: 5. The CDR3 sequence: CASSPVTGRTGELFF. In DNA, the CDR3 is TGTGCCAGCTCACCAGTGACAGGGCGGACCGGGGAGCTGTTTTTT.

The chain employs TRBV11-3 and TRBJ2-7; D possibly corresponds to TRBD1 (6 bases). The CDR3 has 16 amino acids. Trimming took off 5 bases at V and 1 base at J, with 18 bases between the two ends. From germline, CDR1 is SGHNT and CDR2 YENEEA. The CDR3 loop reads CASSPSRTGKSYEQYF. DNA of the CDR3: TGTGCCAGCAGCCCATCAAGAACAGGGAAATCCTACGAGCAGTACTTC.

The rearrangement links TRBV27 to TRBJ2-7; D not certain. This CDR3 spans 13 amino acids. The V end was cut by 2 bases, the J end by 3 bases, with 8 bases between. The V gene's germline CDR1 is MNHEY and CDR2 SMNVEV (reference sequence). The CDR3 nucleotides read TGTGCCAGCAGTTTAGAGCCGGACTACGAGCAGTACTTC. This sequence encodes CASSLEPDYEQYF.

V usage is TRBV4-3 and J usage is TRBJ1-6; 9 bases are a match to TRBD1. CDR1 is LGHNA, CDR2 YSLEER, per germline. The CDR3 runs 16 residues. V dropped 1 base and J dropped 10; count of bases not matched to a gene: 8. The DNA for the CDR3 is TGCGCCAGCAGCCAAGGACGGGACAGGGCGCGCTCACCCCTCCACTTT. Protein: CASSQGRDRARSPLHF.

This clone was seen just once. This chain joins TRBV14 and TRBJ1-1, with D possibly being TRBD1 (6 bases). V dropped 1 base and J dropped 6 bases, with 15 bases sitting between them. Germline CDR1 and CDR2: SGHDN and FVKESK. The CDR3 extends over 15 amino acids. CDR3 amino acids: CASSQVQGYGAEAFF. CDR3 nucleotide sequence: TGTGCCAGCAGCCAAGTACAGGGATATGGGGCTGAAGCTTTCTTT.

This chain uses TRBV7-8 with TRBJ2-1, with D uncertain. The CDR3 length is 12 residues. CDR1 and CDR2 from the germline V gene are SGHVS and FQNEAQ. V shed 3 bases and J shed 6 bases, with 6 bases lying between them. DNA for the CDR3: TGTGCCAGCAGCTTTTTGTCCAATGAGCAGTTCTTC. Residues: CASSFLSNEQFF.

V and J are TRBV27 and TRBJ1-2; D uncertain. The CDR3 extends over 16 amino acids. V was shortened by 3 bases and J by 4 bases, with 18 bases between the two germline ends. In germline, CDR1 is MNHEY, CDR2 SMNVEV (reference sequence). CDR3 loop: CASSFFLPSGPYGYTF. The CDR3 bases are TGTGCCAGCAGTTTCTTCCTCCCCTCTGGGCCCTATGGCTACACCTTC.